Here is one T cell receptor (beta chain) with its context. Clones were sequenced by immunoSEQ multiplex PCR, and TCRdb holds only the in-frame ones, with some missing. Of roughly 320,000 clones in the sample, roughly 84% were seen once. The entry originates in a study of Ad26.COV2.S vaccination and SARS-CoV-2 variants. Treatment given: around 19 received Ad26.COV2.S at low or high dose, single or two shots; 5 received placebo; per-sample allocation not given. Sampling occurred on day 63 after the first vaccine or placebo injection. Adults aged 18-55 years in Boston included the donor. An Ad26 vector carrying the Wuhan-strain SARS-CoV-2 spike served as the vaccine. Sequencing was performed on peripheral blood, taken in a trial of Ad26.COV2.S vaccine versus placebo. This TCR derives from a person aged 18 to 59 who received the Ad26.COV2.S COVID-19 vaccine or a placebo.

The CDR3 protein is CASSHRDYSPLHF. The CDR3 DNA reads TGTGCCAGCAGTCACAGGGATTATTCACCCCTCCACTTT. V is TRBV27 and J is TRBJ1-6, with D possibly being TRBD1 (6 bases). V was shortened by 5 bases and J by 8 bases, with 10 bases between the two germline ends. Germline CDR1 and CDR2: MNHEY and SMNVEV (reference sequence). The CDR3 contains 13 residues.